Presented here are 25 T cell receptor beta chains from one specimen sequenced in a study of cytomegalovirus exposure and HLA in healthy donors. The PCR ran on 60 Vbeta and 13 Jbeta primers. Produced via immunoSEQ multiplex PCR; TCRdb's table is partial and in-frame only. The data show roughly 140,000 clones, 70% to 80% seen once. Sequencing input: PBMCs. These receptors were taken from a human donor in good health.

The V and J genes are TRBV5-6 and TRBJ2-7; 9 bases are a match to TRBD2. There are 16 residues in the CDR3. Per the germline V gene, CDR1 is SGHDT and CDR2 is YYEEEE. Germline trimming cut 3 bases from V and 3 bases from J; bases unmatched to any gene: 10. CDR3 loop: CASSSILAGENYEQYF. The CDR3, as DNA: TGTGCCAGCAGCTCAATCTTAGCGGGAGAAAACTACGAGCAGTACTTC.

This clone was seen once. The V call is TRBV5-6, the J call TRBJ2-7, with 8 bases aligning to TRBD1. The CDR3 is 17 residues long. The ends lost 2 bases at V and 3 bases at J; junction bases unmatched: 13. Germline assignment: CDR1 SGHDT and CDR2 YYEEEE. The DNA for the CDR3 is TGTGCCAGCAGCTTCTACCTACAGGGGGAAAAATACTACGAGCAGTACTTC. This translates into CASSFYLQGEKYYEQYF.

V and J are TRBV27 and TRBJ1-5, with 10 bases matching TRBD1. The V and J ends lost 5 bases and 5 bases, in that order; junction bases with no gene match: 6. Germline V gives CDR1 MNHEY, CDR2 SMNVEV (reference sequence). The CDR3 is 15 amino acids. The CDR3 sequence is CASSPFGQGDQPQHF. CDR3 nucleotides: TGTGCCAGCAGTCCATTTGGACAGGGGGATCAGCCCCAGCATTTT.

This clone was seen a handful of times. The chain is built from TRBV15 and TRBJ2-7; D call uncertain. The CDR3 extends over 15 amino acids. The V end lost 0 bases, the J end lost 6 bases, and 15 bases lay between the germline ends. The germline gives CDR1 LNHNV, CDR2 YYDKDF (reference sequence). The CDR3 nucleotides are TGTGCCACCAGCAGAGATCTCTGGGCCCCCGCCGAGCAGTACTTC. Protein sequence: CATSRDLWAPAEQYF.

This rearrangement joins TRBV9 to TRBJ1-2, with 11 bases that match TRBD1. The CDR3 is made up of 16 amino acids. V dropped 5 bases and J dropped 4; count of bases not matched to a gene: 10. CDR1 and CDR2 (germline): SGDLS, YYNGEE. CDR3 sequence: CASSATGTGGPYGYTF. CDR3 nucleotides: TGTGCCAGCAGTGCAACCGGGACAGGGGGGCCCTATGGCTACACCTTC.

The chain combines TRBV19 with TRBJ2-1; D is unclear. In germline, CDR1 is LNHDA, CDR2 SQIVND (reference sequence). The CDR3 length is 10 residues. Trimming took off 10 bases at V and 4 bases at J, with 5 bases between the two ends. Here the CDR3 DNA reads TGTGCCAACCAGTACAATGAGCAGTTCTTC. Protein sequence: CANQYNEQFF.

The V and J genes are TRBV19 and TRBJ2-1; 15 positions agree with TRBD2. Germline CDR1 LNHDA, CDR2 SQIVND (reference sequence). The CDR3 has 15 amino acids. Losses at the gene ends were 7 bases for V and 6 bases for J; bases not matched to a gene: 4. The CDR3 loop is CASTGLAGGSNEQFF. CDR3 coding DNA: TGTGCCAGTACCGGACTAGCGGGAGGGAGCAATGAGCAGTTCTTC.

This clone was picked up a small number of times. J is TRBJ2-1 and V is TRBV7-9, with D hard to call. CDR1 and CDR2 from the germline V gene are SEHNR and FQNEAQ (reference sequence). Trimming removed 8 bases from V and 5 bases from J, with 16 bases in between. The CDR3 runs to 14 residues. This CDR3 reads CASETPPPNNEQFF. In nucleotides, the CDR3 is TGTGCCAGCGAAACACCCCCCCCAAACAATGAGCAGTTCTTC.

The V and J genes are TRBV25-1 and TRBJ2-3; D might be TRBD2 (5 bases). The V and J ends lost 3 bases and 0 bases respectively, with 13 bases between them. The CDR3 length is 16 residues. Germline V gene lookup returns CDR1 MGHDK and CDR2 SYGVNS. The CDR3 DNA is TGTGCCAGCAGTGATGCCCAGCGGAGAAGCACAGATACGCAGTATTTT. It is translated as CASSDAQRRSTDTQYF.

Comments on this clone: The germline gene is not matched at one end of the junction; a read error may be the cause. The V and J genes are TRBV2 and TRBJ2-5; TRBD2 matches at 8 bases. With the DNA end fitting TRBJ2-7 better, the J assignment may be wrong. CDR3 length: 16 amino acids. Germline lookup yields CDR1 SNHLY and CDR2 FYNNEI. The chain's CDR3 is CASREELAAVGYEQYF. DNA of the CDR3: TGTGCCAGCAGGGAAGAACTAGCGGCCGTAGGCTACGAGCAGTACTTC.

The CDR3 coding sequence is TGTGCCAGCAGCGCGGGACAGGGGCCCTATGGCTACACCTTC. Translating gives CASSAGQGPYGYTF. The chain couples TRBV5-4 to TRBJ1-2; 10 bases match TRBD1. The germline gives CDR1 SGHNT, CDR2 YYREEE (reference sequence). V gave up 4 bases and J gave up 4 bases; unmatched junction bases: 4. CDR3 length equals 14 residues.

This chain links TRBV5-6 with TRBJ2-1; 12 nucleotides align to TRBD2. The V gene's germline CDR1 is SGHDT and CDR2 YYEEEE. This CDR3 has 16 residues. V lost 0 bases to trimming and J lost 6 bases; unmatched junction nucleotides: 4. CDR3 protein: CASSLVQLAGGNEQFF. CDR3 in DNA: TGTGCCAGCAGCTTGGTGCAACTAGCGGGGGGCAATGAGCAGTTCTTC.

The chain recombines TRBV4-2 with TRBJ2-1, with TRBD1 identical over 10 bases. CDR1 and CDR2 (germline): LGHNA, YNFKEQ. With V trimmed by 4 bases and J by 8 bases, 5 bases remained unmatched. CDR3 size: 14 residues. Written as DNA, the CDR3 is TGTGCCAGCAGCCGAGACAGGGGGCAGGATGAGCAGTTCTTC. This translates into CASSRDRGQDEQFF.

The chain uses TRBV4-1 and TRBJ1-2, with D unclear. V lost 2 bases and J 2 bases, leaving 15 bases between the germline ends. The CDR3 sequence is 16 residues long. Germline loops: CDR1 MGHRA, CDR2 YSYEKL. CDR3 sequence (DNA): TGCGCCAGCAGCCAACCGGCGGGGTGGGTGAACTATGGCTACACCTTC. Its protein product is CASSQPAGWVNYGYTF.

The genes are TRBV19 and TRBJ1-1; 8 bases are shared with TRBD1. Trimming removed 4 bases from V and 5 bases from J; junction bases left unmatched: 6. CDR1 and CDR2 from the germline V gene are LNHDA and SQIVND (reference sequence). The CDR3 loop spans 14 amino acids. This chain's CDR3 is CASSTRTGRTEAFF. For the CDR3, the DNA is TGTGCCAGTAGTACTCGGACAGGGCGGACTGAAGCTTTCTTT. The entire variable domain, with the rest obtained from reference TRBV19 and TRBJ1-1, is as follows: DGGITQSPKYLFRKEGQNVTLSCEQNLNHDAMYWYRQDPGQGLRLIYYSQIVNDFQKGDIAEGYSVSREKKESFPLTVTSAQKNPTAFYLCASSTRTGRTEAFFGQGTRLTVV.

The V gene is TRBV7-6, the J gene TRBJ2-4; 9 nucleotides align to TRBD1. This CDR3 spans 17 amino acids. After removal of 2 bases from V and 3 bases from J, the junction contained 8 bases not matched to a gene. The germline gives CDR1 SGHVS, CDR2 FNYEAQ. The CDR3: CASSLRRDRDVKNIQYF. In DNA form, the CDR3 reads TGTGCCAGCAGCTTAAGGCGGGACAGGGATGTCAAAAACATTCAGTACTTC.

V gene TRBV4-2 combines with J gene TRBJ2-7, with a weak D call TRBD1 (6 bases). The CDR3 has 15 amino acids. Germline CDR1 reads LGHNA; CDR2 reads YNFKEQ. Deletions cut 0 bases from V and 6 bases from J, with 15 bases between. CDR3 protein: CASSQDPGLGAEQYF. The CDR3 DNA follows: TGTGCCAGCAGCCAAGATCCAGGGTTGGGGGCCGAGCAGTACTTC.

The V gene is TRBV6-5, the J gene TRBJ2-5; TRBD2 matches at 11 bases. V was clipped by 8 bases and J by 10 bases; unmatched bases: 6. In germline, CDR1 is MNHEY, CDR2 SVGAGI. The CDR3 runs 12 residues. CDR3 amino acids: CASGRLAGFQYF. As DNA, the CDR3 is TGTGCCAGCGGTAGACTAGCGGGATTCCAGTACTTC.

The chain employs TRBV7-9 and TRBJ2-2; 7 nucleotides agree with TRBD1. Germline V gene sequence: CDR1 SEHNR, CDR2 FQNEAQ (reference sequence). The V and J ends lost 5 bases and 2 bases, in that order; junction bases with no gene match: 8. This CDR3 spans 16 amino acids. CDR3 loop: CASSVKGQHNTGELFF. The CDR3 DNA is TGTGCCAGCAGCGTCAAGGGACAGCATAACACCGGGGAGCTGTTTTTT.

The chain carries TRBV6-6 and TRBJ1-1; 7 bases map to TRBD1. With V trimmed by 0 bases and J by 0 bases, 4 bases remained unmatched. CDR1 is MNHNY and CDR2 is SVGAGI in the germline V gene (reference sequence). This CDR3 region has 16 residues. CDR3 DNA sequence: TGTGCCAGCAGTTACTCACCACAGGGGTTGAACACTGAAGCTTTCTTT. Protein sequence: CASSYSPQGLNTEAFF.

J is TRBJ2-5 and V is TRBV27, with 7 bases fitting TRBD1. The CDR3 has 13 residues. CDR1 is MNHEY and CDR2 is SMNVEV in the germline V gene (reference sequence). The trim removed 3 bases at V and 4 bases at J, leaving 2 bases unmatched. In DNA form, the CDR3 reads TGTGCCAGCAGTTTGCCAGGGGGAGAGACCCAGTACTTC. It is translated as CASSLPGGETQYF.

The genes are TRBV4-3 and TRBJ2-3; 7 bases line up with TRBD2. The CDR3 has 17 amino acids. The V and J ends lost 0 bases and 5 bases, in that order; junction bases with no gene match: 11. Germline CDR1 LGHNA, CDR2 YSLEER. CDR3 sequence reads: CASSQDPAGASVDTQYF. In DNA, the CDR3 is TGCGCCAGCAGCCAAGATCCGGCGGGAGCTAGTGTAGATACGCAGTATTTT.

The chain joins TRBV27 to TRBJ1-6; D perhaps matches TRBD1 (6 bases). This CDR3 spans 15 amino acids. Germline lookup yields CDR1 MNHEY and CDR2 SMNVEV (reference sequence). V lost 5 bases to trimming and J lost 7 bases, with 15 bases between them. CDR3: CASSPHRAKNSPLHF. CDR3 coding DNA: TGTGCCAGCAGTCCTCACAGGGCTAAGAATTCACCCCTCCACTTT.

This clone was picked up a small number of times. CDR3 in DNA: TGTGCCAGCAGCTTACTCCCGGGACACACCTACGAGCAGTACTTC. Its protein product is CASSLLPGHTYEQYF. The chain uses TRBV7-2 and TRBJ2-7; possibly TRBD1 for D (6 bases). The V and J ends lost 2 bases and 2 bases respectively, with 13 bases between them. Per the germline V gene, CDR1 is SGHTA and CDR2 is FQGNSA. The CDR3 spans 15 residues.

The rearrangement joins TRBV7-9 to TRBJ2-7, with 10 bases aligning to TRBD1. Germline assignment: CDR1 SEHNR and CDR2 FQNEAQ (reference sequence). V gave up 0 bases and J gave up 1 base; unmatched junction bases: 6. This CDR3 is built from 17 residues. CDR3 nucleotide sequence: TGTGCCAGCAGCTTAGCCTTGGGACAGGGGACATCCTACGAGCAGTACTTC. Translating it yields CASSLALGQGTSYEQYF.